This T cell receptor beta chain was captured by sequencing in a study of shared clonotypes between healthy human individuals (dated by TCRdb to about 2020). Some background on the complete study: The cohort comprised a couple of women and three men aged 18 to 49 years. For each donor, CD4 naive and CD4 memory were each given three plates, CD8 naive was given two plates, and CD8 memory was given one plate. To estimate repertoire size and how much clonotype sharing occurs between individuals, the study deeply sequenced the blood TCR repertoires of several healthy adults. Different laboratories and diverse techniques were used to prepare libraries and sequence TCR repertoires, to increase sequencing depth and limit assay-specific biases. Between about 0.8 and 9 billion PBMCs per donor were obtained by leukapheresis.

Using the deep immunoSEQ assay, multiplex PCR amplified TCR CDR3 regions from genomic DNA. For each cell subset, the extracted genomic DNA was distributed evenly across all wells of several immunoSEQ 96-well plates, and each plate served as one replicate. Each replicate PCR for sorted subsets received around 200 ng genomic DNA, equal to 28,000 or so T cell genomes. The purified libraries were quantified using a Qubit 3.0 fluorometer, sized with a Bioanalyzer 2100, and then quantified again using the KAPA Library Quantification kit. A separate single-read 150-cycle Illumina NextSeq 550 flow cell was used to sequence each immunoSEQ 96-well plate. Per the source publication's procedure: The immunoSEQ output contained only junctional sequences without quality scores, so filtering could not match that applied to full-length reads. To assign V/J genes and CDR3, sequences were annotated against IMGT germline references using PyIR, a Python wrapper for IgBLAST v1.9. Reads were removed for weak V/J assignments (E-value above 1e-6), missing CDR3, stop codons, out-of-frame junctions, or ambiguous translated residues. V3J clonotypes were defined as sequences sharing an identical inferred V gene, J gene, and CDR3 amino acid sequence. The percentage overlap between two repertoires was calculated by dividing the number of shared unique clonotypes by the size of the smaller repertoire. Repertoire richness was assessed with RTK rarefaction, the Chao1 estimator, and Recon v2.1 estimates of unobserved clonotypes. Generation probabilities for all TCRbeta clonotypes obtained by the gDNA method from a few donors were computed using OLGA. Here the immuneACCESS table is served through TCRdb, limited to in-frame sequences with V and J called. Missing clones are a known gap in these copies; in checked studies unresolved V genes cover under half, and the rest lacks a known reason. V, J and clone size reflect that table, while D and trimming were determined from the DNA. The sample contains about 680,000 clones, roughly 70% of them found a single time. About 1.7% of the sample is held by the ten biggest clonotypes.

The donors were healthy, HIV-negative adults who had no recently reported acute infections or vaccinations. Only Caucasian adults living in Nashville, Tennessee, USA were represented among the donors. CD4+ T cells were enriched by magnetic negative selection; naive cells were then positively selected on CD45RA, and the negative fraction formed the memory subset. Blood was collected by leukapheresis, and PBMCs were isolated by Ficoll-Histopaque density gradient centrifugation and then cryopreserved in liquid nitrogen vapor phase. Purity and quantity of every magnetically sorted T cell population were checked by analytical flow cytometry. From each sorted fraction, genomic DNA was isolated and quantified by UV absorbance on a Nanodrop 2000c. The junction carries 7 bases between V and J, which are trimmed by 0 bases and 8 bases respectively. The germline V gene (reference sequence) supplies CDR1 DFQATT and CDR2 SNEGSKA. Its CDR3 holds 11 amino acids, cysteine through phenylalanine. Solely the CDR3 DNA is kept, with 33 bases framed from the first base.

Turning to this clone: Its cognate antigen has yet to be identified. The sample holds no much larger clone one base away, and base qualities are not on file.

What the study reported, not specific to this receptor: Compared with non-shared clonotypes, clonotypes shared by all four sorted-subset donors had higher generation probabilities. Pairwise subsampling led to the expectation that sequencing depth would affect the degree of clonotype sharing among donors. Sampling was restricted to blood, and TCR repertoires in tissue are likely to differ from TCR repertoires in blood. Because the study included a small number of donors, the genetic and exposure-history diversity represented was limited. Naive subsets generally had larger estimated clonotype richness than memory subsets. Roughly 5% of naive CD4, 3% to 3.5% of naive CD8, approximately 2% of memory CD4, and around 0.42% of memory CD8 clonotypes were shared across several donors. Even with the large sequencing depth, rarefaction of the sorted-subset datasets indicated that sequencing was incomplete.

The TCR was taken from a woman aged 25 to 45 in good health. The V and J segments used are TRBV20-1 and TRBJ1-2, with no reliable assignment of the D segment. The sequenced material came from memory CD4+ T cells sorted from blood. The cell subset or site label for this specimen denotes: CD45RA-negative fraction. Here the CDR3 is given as CSARDAGGYTF. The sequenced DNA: TGCAGTGCTAGAGACGCGGGGGGCTACACCTTC.